These 26 T cell receptor beta chains originate from one sample sequenced in a study of T cell clonotyping in hematopoietic cell transplantation. Profiled with immunoSEQ multiplex PCR; TCRdb holds only in-frame clones, not every one. The data hold roughly 4,700 clones, with roughly 88% observed a single time. Sequencing was performed on peripheral blood mononuclear cells. Receptor source: a man in his forties or fifties in good health. Some clones in this sample may be carry-over from other donors' samples.

The chain links TRBV18 to TRBJ1-6; no reliable D call. The ends were cut back, 2 bases at V and 10 bases at J, with 9 bases in the middle. Germline V gives CDR1 KGHSH, CDR2 LQKENI. The CDR3 spans 13 residues. CDR3 sequence reads: CASSPELRSPLHF. The CDR3 DNA reads TGTGCCAGCTCACCAGAGTTAAGATCACCCCTCCACTTT.

The rearrangement joins TRBV29-1 to TRBJ2-5, with TRBD2 identical over 7 bases. Germline V gives CDR1 SQVTM, CDR2 ANQGSEA. The CDR3 covers 12 residues. Germline trimming cut 7 bases from V and 4 bases from J; bases unmatched to any gene: 6. The CDR3 loop reads CSAREAGETQYF. CDR3 sequence (DNA): TGCAGCGCTCGGGAGGCGGGAGAGACCCAGTACTTC.

This chain uses TRBV9 with TRBJ1-1; D ambiguous. Germline CDR1 is SGDLS and CDR2 is YYNGEE. The CDR3 length is 12 residues. Trimming took 7 bases from V and 4 from J, leaving 11 bases between them. The CDR3 loop reads CASGSQATEAFF. For the CDR3, the DNA is TGTGCCAGCGGATCCCAGGCCACTGAAGCTTTCTTT. The full variable domain, in which reference TRBV9 and TRBJ1-1 provide the parts outside the CDR3, is DSGVTQTPKHLITATGQRVTLRCSPRSGDLSVYWYQQSLDQGLQFLIQYYNGEERAKGNILERFSAQQFPDLHSELNLSSLELGDSALYFCASGSQATEAFFGQGTRLTVV.

V and J are TRBV27 and TRBJ2-3; perhaps D is TRBD1 or TRBD2 (6 bases each). The CDR3 runs 12 residues. Trimming cost V 9 bases and J 8 bases, with 15 bases left between them. Germline V CDR1 and CDR2: MNHEY, SMNVEV (reference sequence). The CDR3 region is CASKTGAGTQYF. The CDR3 region has the DNA TGTGCCAGTAAGACGGGGGCAGGTACGCAGTATTTT.

V usage is TRBV19 and J usage is TRBJ1-1, with 9 positions matching TRBD1. The CDR3 covers 16 residues. The V segment lost 6 bases and the J segment 5 bases; nucleotides outside the gene matches: 13. CDR1 and CDR2 (germline): LNHDA, SQIVND (reference sequence). DNA of the CDR3: TGTGCCAGTAGCCGAACAGGGGGCGCTTCTTGGACTGAAGCTTTCTTT. It translates to CASSRTGGASWTEAFF. Complete variable domain (other parts from reference TRBV19 and TRBJ1-1): DGGITQSPKYLFRKEGQNVTLSCEQNLNHDAMYWYRQDPGQGLRLIYYSQIVNDFQKGDIAEGYSVSREKKESFPLTVTSAQKNPTAFYLCASSRTGGASWTEAFFGQGTRLTVV.

The chain has TRBV7-8 and TRBJ2-4; D may be TRBD1 or TRBD2 (7 bases each). V was cut by 5 bases and J by 7 bases, with 27 bases left in between. Germline V gene sequence: CDR1 SGHVS, CDR2 FQNEAQ. The CDR3 consists of 18 residues. The CDR3 nucleotides read TGTGCCAGCAGCCCCCTGGGGGAGGGGGCGTCTTGGCTTAACATTCAGTACTTC. The encoded protein is CASSPLGEGASWLNIQYF.

This sequence joins TRBV30 and TRBJ1-3; D not certain. The germline V and J ends were trimmed by 2 bases and 0 bases, with 5 bases remaining between them. Per germline, CDR1 GTSNPN and CDR2 SVGIG (reference sequence). This CDR3 region has 13 residues. The CDR3 protein is CAWSRLSGNTIYF. CDR3 in DNA: TGTGCCTGGAGTAGGCTCTCTGGAAACACCATATATTTT.

The chain uses TRBV7-2 and TRBJ1-4; tentatively, D is TRBD1 (5 bases). The CDR3 is 15 residues long. Germline V CDR1 and CDR2: SGHTA, FQGNSA. The V and J ends lost 5 bases and 8 bases respectively, with 18 bases between them. The CDR3 reads CASSRGGTTIEKLFF. The CDR3 DNA reads as TGTGCCAGCAGCCGAGGAGGGACCACAATAGAAAAACTGTTTTTT.

V is TRBV27 and J is TRBJ2-7, with D perhaps matching TRBD1 (5 bases). CDR3 length: 14 residues. Germline V gene sequence: CDR1 MNHEY, CDR2 SMNVEV (reference sequence). Deletions cut 4 bases from V and 3 bases from J, with 13 bases between. The CDR3 bases are TGTGCCAGCAGTTCCTCCGACAGCCGCTACGAGCAGTACTTC. The encoded protein is CASSSSDSRYEQYF.

The chain uses TRBV25-1 and TRBJ1-1; a possible D gene is TRBD1 (6 bases). V lost 6 bases and J 4 bases, leaving 12 bases between the germline ends. CDR1 and CDR2 from the germline V gene are MGHDK and SYGVNS. The CDR3 length is 13 residues. The CDR3 region has the DNA TGTGCCAGCAGAGGGGGGTCGGGCACTGAAGCTTTCTTT. This sequence encodes CASRGGSGTEAFF.

The rearrangement uses TRBV7-2 and TRBJ1-2; no firm D call. The CDR3 sequence is 15 residues long. The V end was cut by 2 bases, the J end by 1 base, with 11 bases between. The germline V gene encodes CDR1 SGHTA and CDR2 FQGNSA. The CDR3 coding sequence is TGTGCCAGCAGCTTATCAACCGGTCTTAACTATGGCTACACCTTC. Translated, it gives CASSLSTGLNYGYTF.

V and J are TRBV7-2 and TRBJ1-1; D is unresolved. Trimming pared 5 bases from V and 6 bases from J, leaving 16 bases between. The length of the CDR3 is 14 residues. CDR1 SGHTA and CDR2 FQGNSA come from the germline V gene. CDR3: CASSPPRMRAEAFF. The CDR3, as DNA: TGTGCCAGCAGCCCCCCGCGGATGCGCGCTGAAGCTTTCTTT.

The genes are TRBV19 and TRBJ2-2; TRBD1 is a possible D gene (6 bases). CDR3 size: 16 residues. V shed 3 bases and J shed 7 bases, with 18 bases lying between them. Germline V gene data show CDR1 as LNHDA and CDR2 as SQIVND (reference sequence). The CDR3 bases are TGTGCCAGTAGTATTTTAGCAGGGGCAGGTAGCGGGGAGCTGTTTTTT. Translation gives CASSILAGAGSGELFF.

This clone was counted between two and nine times. The chain couples TRBV4-2 to TRBJ2-7; D might be TRBD1 or TRBD2, each matching 6 bases. The germline CDR1 and CDR2 sequences are LGHNA and YNFKEQ. V was shortened by 1 base and J by 1 base, with 11 bases between the two germline ends. This CDR3 spans 15 amino acids. CDR3 residues: CASSQALGGSYEQYF. CDR3 nucleotides: TGTGCCAGCAGCCAAGCGCTAGGGGGGTCCTACGAGCAGTACTTC.

The V call is TRBV5-1, the J call TRBJ1-1; no firm D call. V was pared by 6 bases and J by 1 base, with 16 bases between. CDR3 length equals 15 residues. The V gene's germline CDR1 is SGHRS and CDR2 YFSETQ. The CDR3 DNA is TGCGCCAGCACCCTAGGCTTTGGGCAGAACACTGAAGCTTTCTTT. It is translated as CASTLGFGQNTEAFF. Using reference TRBV5-1 and TRBJ1-1 for the parts outside the CDR3, the full variable domain is KAGVTQTPRYLIKTRGQQVTLSCSPISGHRSVSWYQQTPGQGLQFLFEYFSETQRNKGNFPGRFSGRQFSNSRSEMNVSTLELGDSALYLCASTLGFGQNTEAFFGQGTRLTVV.

The rearrangement links TRBV4-2 to TRBJ1-3, with D possibly matching TRBD1 (5 bases). The ends were cut back, 0 bases at V and 8 bases at J, with 14 bases in the middle. This CDR3 comprises 15 residues. CDR1 and CDR2 (germline): LGHNA, YNFKEQ. The CDR3 DNA is TGTGCCAGCAGCCAAGATCTAAAAGGGACGGACACCATATATTTT. The encoded protein is CASSQDLKGTDTIYF.

The chain combines TRBV5-1 with TRBJ2-4; 9 bases fit TRBD2. The germline CDR1 and CDR2 sequences are SGHRS and YFSETQ. CDR3 size: 16 residues. J was trimmed by 1 base and V by 0 bases; bases with no gene match: 2. CDR3 residues: CASSLGAGGAKNIQYF. For the CDR3, the DNA is TGCGCCAGCAGCTTGGGTGCGGGGGGGGCCAAAAACATTCAGTACTTC.

This sequence joins TRBV19 and TRBJ1-2; the D is unclear. Germline CDR1 is LNHDA and CDR2 is SQIVND (reference sequence). The CDR3 contains 12 residues. V dropped 6 bases and J dropped 8 bases, with 13 bases sitting between them. CDR3 sequence: CASRDNWYGYTF. In DNA, the CDR3 is TGTGCCAGTAGAGACAACTGGTACGGCTACACCTTC.

This chain joins TRBV25-1 and TRBJ2-7; 8 bases are a match to TRBD1. CDR3 length equals 12 residues. V lost 7 bases and J lost 4; bases outside the gene matches: 3. Germline-derived CDR1 and CDR2 are MGHDK and SYGVNS. This CDR3 reads CASKTGAYEQYF. The CDR3 nucleotides are TGTGCCAGCAAGACAGGGGCATACGAGCAGTACTTC.

CDR3 residues: CASSQSGASNTEAFF. The CDR3 nucleotides read TGTGCCAGCAGCCAAAGTGGGGCCTCGAACACTGAAGCTTTCTTT. V and J are TRBV14 and TRBJ1-1; maybe TRBD1 (5 bases). The ends were cut back, 2 bases at V and 1 base at J, with 11 bases in the middle. The V gene's germline CDR1 is SGHDN and CDR2 FVKESK. The CDR3 extends over 15 amino acids.

The chain joins TRBV29-1 to TRBJ2-3; D is uncertain. CDR3 length: 12 residues. V was trimmed by 2 bases and J by 4 bases, leaving 7 bases between them. CDR1 is SQVTM and CDR2 is ANQGSEA in the germline V gene. CDR3 in DNA: TGCAGCGTTGAATTACTGGCAGATACGCAGTATTTT. This sequence encodes CSVELLADTQYF.

This chain uses TRBV4-3 with TRBJ2-4; TRBD2 is a possible D gene (5 bases). The germline CDR1 and CDR2 sequences are LGHNA and YSLEER. V shed 0 bases and J shed 10 bases, with 25 bases lying between them. The CDR3 has 18 amino acids. The CDR3 coding sequence is TGCGCCAGCAGCCAAGAGAACGTCGGACTGAGTGCCAGTAAAATTCAGTACTTC. Protein sequence: CASSQENVGLSASKIQYF.

The rearrangement uses TRBV5-5 and TRBJ1-4, with D possibly being TRBD1 (5 bases). Germline CDR1 is SGHKS and CDR2 is YYEKEE (reference sequence). With 0 bases removed from V and 5 bases from J, the gap between germline ends came to 8 bases. The CDR3 has 14 amino acids. The CDR3 DNA reads TGTGCCAGCAGCTTGGGAGGGGCGAATGAAAAACTGTTTTTT. This translates into CASSLGGANEKLFF.

This clone was observed once. The chain uses TRBV4-1 and TRBJ1-5; D unclear. This CDR3 is built from 13 residues. Looked up from germline, CDR1 is MGHRA and CDR2 is YSYEKL. V dropped 4 bases and J dropped 4 bases, with 8 bases sitting between them. CDR3 in DNA: TGCGCCAGCAGCCGGGTCCCGAATCAGCCCCAGCATTTT. Its protein product is CASSRVPNQPQHF.

The chain joins TRBV5-8 to TRBJ2-1; D is possibly TRBD2 (5 bases). This CDR3 is 13 amino acids long. Deletions cut 5 bases from V and 3 bases from J, with 9 bases between. The V gene's germline CDR1 is SGHTS and CDR2 YDEGEE. The CDR3 nucleotides are TGTGCCAGCAGATCGGACTTCTACAATGAGCAGTTCTTC. Its protein product is CASRSDFYNEQFF.

V usage is TRBV9 and J usage is TRBJ2-7, with TRBD2 matching 9 bases. CDR1 is SGDLS and CDR2 is YYNGEE in the germline V gene. The CDR3 spans 14 residues. Unmatched junction bases numbered 6, after V lost 1 base and J lost 7 bases. The CDR3 loop reads CASSVWREGREQYF. CDR3 coding DNA: TGTGCCAGCAGCGTATGGCGGGAGGGCCGTGAGCAGTACTTC. Combining the CDR3 with reference TRBV9 and TRBJ2-7 gives the whole variable domain DSGVTQTPKHLITATGQRVTLRCSPRSGDLSVYWYQQSLDQGLQFLIQYYNGEERAKGNILERFSAQQFPDLHSELNLSSLELGDSALYFCASSVWREGREQYFGPGTRLTVT.